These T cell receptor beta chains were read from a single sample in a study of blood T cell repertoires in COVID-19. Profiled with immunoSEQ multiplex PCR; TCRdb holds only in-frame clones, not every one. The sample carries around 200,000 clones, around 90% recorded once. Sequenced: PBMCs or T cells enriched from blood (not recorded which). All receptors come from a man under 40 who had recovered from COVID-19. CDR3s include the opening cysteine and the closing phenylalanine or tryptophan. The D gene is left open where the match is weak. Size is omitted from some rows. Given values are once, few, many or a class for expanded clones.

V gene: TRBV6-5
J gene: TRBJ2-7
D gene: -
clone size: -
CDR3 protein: CASSRGILSYEQYF
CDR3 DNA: TGTGCCAGCAGTCGCGGGATTCTCTCCTACGAGCAGTACTTC

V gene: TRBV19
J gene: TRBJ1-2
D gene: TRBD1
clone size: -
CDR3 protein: CASSPGGRYTF
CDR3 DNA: TGTGCCAGTAGCCCAGGGGGACGCTACACCTTC

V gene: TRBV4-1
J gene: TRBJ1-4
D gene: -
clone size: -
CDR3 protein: CASSQIRGGLEKLFF
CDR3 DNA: TGCGCCAGCAGCCAAATAAGGGGAGGCTTGGAAAAACTGTTTTTT

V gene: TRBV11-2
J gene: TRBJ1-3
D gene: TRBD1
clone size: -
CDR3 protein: CASSSFGLQGAIGNTIYF
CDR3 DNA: TGTGCCAGCAGCTCTTTCGGCCTACAGGGGGCCATTGGAAACACCATATATTTT

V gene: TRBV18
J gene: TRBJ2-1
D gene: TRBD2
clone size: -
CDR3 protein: CASSPPTGTSGYNEQFF
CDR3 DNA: TGTGCCAGCTCACCACCGACCGGGACTAGCGGGTACAATGAGCAGTTCTTC

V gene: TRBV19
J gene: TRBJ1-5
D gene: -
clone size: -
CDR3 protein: CASSRHVSNQPQHF
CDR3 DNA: TGTGCCAGTAGTAGACACGTCTCCAATCAGCCCCAGCATTTT

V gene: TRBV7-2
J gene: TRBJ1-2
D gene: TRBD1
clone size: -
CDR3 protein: CASSLGGQGVRGYGYTF
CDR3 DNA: TGTGCCAGCAGCTTAGGAGGACAGGGGGTACGAGGATATGGCTACACCTTC

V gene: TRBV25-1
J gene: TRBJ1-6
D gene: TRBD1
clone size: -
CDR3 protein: CASSESTGNSPLHF
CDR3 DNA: TGTGCCAGCAGTGAATCGACAGGGAATTCACCCCTCCACTTT

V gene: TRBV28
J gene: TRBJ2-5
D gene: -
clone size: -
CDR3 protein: CASSFFFQETQYF
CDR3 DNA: TGTGCCAGCAGTTTTTTCTTTCAAGAGACCCAGTACTTC

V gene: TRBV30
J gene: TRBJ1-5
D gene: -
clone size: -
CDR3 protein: CAWSGIGGADQPQHF
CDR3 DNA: TGTGCCTGGAGTGGTATTGGGGGCGCCGATCAGCCCCAGCATTTT

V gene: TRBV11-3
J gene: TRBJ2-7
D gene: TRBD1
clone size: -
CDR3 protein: CASSPGTGGWNEQYF
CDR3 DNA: TGTGCCAGCAGCCCAGGGACAGGGGGCTGGAACGAGCAGTACTTC

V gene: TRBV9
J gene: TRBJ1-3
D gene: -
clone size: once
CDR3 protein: CASSVAQGDGNTIYF
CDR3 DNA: TGTGCCAGCAGCGTAGCACAGGGAGATGGAAACACCATATATTTT

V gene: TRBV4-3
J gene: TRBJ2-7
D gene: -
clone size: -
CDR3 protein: CASSQDRGLSSYEQYF
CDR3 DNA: TGCGCCAGCAGCCAAGACAGGGGCCTCAGCTCCTACGAGCAGTACTTC

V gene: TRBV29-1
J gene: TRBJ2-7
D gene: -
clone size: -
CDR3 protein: CSVVSAASSYEQYF
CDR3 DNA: TGCAGCGTTGTGTCGGCGGCCAGCTCCTACGAGCAGTACTTC

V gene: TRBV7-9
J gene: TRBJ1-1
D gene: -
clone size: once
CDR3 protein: CASSLGGLNTEAFF
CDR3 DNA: TGTGCCAGCAGCTTAGGAGGGTTGAACACTGAAGCTTTCTTT

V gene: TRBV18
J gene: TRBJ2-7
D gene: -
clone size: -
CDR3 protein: CASSPGLPQSYEQYF
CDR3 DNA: TGTGCCAGCTCACCCGGACTGCCCCAGAGCTACGAGCAGTACTTC

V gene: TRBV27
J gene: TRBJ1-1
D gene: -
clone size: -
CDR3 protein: CASRAPGLETEAFF
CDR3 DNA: TGTGCCAGCAGGGCCCCGGGTTTGGAAACTGAAGCTTTCTTT

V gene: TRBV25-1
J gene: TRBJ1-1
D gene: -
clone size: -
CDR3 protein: CASRETGKSENTEAFF
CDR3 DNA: TGTGCCAGCAGAGAGACAGGAAAGAGCGAGAACACTGAAGCTTTCTTT

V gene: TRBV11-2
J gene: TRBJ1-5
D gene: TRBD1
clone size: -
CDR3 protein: CASSLNRGYQPQHF
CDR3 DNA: TGTGCCAGCAGCTTAAACAGGGGGTATCAGCCCCAGCATTTT

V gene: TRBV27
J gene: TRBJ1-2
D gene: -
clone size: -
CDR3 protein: CASSLKGRVMGYTF
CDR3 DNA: TGTGCCAGCAGTTTAAAAGGCAGGGTGATGGGCTACACCTTC